The next 26 T cell receptor beta chains were all read from a single sample in a study of shared clonotypes between healthy human individuals. Clones were read by immunoSEQ multiplex PCR, and TCRdb kept only the in-frame ones, dropping some. The data show millions of clones, with 85% to 95% seen just once and 0.39% held by the top ten. Sequences were obtained from naive CD4+ T cells from PBMCs. As to subset: CD45RA+ positively selected. These receptors originate from a man aged 18-30 years in good health. Some clones in this sample may be carry-over from other donors' samples.

This clone was detected only a few times. V usage is TRBV28 and J usage is TRBJ1-1; 7 bases map to TRBD1. After removal of 5 bases from V and 0 bases from J, the junction contained 3 bases not matched to a gene. The CDR3 sequence is 14 residues long. Germline-derived CDR1 and CDR2 are MDHEN and SYDVKM. For the CDR3, the DNA is TGTGCCAGCAGTGTAGGGGGCCTGAACACTGAAGCTTTCTTT. This sequence encodes CASSVGGLNTEAFF.

The chain recombines TRBV5-6 with TRBJ1-2, with D tentatively TRBD1 (6 bases). The germline V and J ends were trimmed by 3 bases and 4 bases, with 16 bases remaining between them. Germline-derived CDR1 and CDR2 are SGHDT and YYEEEE. The CDR3 length is 15 residues. CDR3: CASSSTGTGAYGYTF. The CDR3 region has the DNA TGTGCCAGCAGCTCGACGGGGACGGGGGCCTATGGCTACACCTTC.

J is TRBJ2-3 and V is TRBV4-2; 13 bases agree with TRBD2. CDR1 is LGHNA, CDR2 YNFKEQ, per germline. The CDR3 consists of 17 residues. Trimming took 5 bases from V and 2 from J; bases not matched to a gene: 7. The CDR3: CASSSRLAGGLTDTQYF. CDR3 nucleotide sequence: TGTGCCAGCAGCAGTCGACTAGCGGGAGGACTCACAGATACGCAGTATTTT.

This clone was seen just once. V usage is TRBV18 and J usage is TRBJ2-2; 10 bases fit TRBD1. The junction had 7 bases not matched to a gene; V was cut back by 6 bases and J by 3 bases. Germline V gene sequence: CDR1 KGHSH, CDR2 LQKENI. The CDR3 has 16 amino acids. The CDR3 region is CASSRRQGADTGELFF. As DNA, the CDR3 is TGTGCCAGCTCTCGCCGACAGGGGGCGGACACCGGGGAGCTGTTTTTT.

The V gene is TRBV19, the J gene TRBJ2-7; TRBD2 aligns across 7 bases. The CDR3 runs to 15 residues. The germline gives CDR1 LNHDA, CDR2 SQIVND (reference sequence). With V trimmed by 3 bases and J by 0 bases, 5 bases remained unmatched. The CDR3 bases are TGTGCCAGTAGTATGGTCGGGACTACCTCCTACGAGCAGTACTTC. Translation: CASSMVGTTSYEQYF.

The V gene is TRBV7-9, the J gene TRBJ2-7; D may be TRBD1 (6 bases). The germline V and J ends were trimmed by 8 bases and 1 base, with 9 bases remaining between them. The CDR3 is 12 amino acids. Per germline, CDR1 SEHNR and CDR2 FQNEAQ (reference sequence). As DNA, the CDR3 is TGTGCCAGCCGACAGGAGTCCTACGAGCAGTACTTC. As protein: CASRQESYEQYF.

V and J are TRBV4-1 and TRBJ2-7; 8 bases match TRBD2. The CDR3 spans 15 residues. Germline assignment: CDR1 MGHRA and CDR2 YSYEKL. The V gene end was trimmed by 6 bases and the J gene end by 3 bases; junction bases not matched to a gene: 10. CDR3 residues: CASSQAGGGIYEQYF. CDR3 nucleotides: TGCGCCAGCAGTCAGGCGGGCGGGGGGATCTACGAGCAGTACTTC.

This CDR3 reads CASRGQGATSGEQYF. The CDR3 DNA is TGCGCCAGCCGGGGACAGGGGGCCACCTCGGGGGAGCAGTACTTC. This chain links TRBV5-1 with TRBJ2-7; 12 nucleotides match TRBD1. The CDR3 has 15 amino acids. The germline CDR1 and CDR2 sequences are SGHRS and YFSETQ. V trimming: 7 bases; J trimming: 7 bases; junction bases outside the gene matches: 12.

V gene TRBV19 combines with J gene TRBJ1-1, with D tentatively TRBD1 (5 bases). Germline-derived CDR1 and CDR2 are LNHDA and SQIVND (reference sequence). The V gene lost 2 bases and the J gene lost 0 bases, with 10 bases spanning the gap. The CDR3 totals 15 residues. CDR3 sequence reads: CASSINPGMNTEAFF. The CDR3 DNA sequence: TGTGCCAGTAGTATAAATCCAGGGATGAACACTGAAGCTTTCTTT. The entire variable domain, with the rest obtained from reference TRBV19 and TRBJ1-1, is as follows: DGGITQSPKYLFRKEGQNVTLSCEQNLNHDAMYWYRQDPGQGLRLIYYSQIVNDFQKGDIAEGYSVSREKKESFPLTVTSAQKNPTAFYLCASSINPGMNTEAFFGQGTRLTVV.

This rearrangement joins TRBV27 to TRBJ2-1; 8 bases fit TRBD2. V shed 4 bases, J shed 2 bases, and the junction held 10 bases outside the gene matches. The CDR3 loop spans 17 amino acids. Germline CDR1 and CDR2: MNHEY and SMNVEV (reference sequence). Here the CDR3 DNA reads TGTGCCAGCAGTTCCTATACAGCGGGAGTCCCCTACAATGAGCAGTTCTTC. Translation: CASSSYTAGVPYNEQFF.

CDR3 nucleotide sequence: TGTGCCAGCAGTGAATCCGGGACAGGGATATATGGCTACACCTTC. It encodes CASSESGTGIYGYTF. This sequence joins TRBV6-1 and TRBJ1-2, with TRBD1 matching 9 bases. V gave up 2 bases and J gave up 5 bases; unmatched junction bases: 6. CDR1 and CDR2 (germline): MNHNS, SASEGT. This CDR3 spans 15 amino acids.

The chain joins TRBV7-9 to TRBJ2-7; D may match TRBD1 or TRBD2 (7 bases each). The CDR3 runs 15 residues. V was pared by 1 base and J by 4 bases, with 14 bases between. Germline V gene lookup returns CDR1 SEHNR and CDR2 FQNEAQ (reference sequence). The CDR3 coding sequence is TGTGCCAGCAGCTTAGAGGCAGGGGGAGGGTACGAGCAGTACTTC. It specifies CASSLEAGGGYEQYF. The whole variable domain, filled in from reference TRBV7-9 and TRBJ2-7, reads DTGVSQNPRHKITKRGQNVTFRCDPISEHNRLYWYRQTLGQGPEFLTYFQNEAQLEKSRLLSDRFSAERPKGSFSTLEIQRTEQGDSAMYLCASSLEAGGGYEQYFGPGTRLTVT.

This sequence joins TRBV5-3 and TRBJ2-7; tentatively, D is TRBD1 (5 bases). TRBV5-3 is given ORF status, its function remaining uncertain. CDR3 length: 16 amino acids. Trimming shortened V by 4 bases and J by 3 bases, and 20 bases separated the two germline ends. The CDR3 DNA reads as TGTGCCAGAAGCAAACCCGTTCAGACAGACCACTACGAGCAGTACTTC. Translated, it gives CARSKPVQTDHYEQYF.

CDR3 sequence reads: CASSPPRQGPTQQYF. In DNA, the CDR3 is TGTGCCAGCAGCCCCCCCAGGCAGGGCCCTACCCAGCAGTACTTC. The gene calls are TRBV6-6 and TRBJ2-7, with a possible D match to TRBD1 (5 bases). Trimming removed 6 bases from V and 8 bases from J, with 23 bases in between. This CDR3 has 15 residues. Germline V lookup: CDR1 MNHNY, CDR2 SVGAGI (reference sequence).

The V gene is TRBV30, the J gene TRBJ2-5, with D maybe TRBD1 (5 bases). The assigned J gene may be wrong: the sequence end matches TRBJ2-7 better. The CDR3 is 12 residues long. Germline loops: CDR1 GTSNPN, CDR2 SVGIG (reference sequence). DNA of the CDR3: TGTGCCTGGAGTCAGGGTACCTACGAGCAGTACTTC. The encoded protein is CAWSQGTYEQYF.

V is TRBV9 and J is TRBJ2-2; D may correspond to TRBD1 or TRBD2 (6 bases each). V was pared by 6 bases and J by 3 bases, with 15 bases between. Germline lookup yields CDR1 SGDLS and CDR2 YYNGEE. The CDR3 totals 15 residues. The CDR3 protein is CASTNRGPYTGELFF. CDR3 coding DNA: TGTGCCAGCACTAACCGGGGGCCCTACACCGGGGAGCTGTTTTTT.

V and J are TRBV28 and TRBJ1-2; perhaps TRBD1 as D (5 bases). Trimming left V 3 bases short and J 2 bases short, with 10 bases between. The CDR3 has 14 residues. Germline lookup yields CDR1 MDHEN and CDR2 SYDVKM. The CDR3 region has the DNA TGTGCCAGCAGTTTGGGGCAGTTCAACTATGGCTACACCTTC. It specifies CASSLGQFNYGYTF.

V is TRBV7-2 and J is TRBJ2-5, with D uncertain. V gave up 3 bases and J gave up 5 bases, with 7 bases separating them. The CDR3 has 12 residues. Germline V gene sequence: CDR1 SGHTA, CDR2 FQGNSA. The CDR3 coding sequence is TGTGCCAGCAGCTTCCCTACGGAGACCCAGTACTTC. Protein product: CASSFPTETQYF. Looking up the rest from reference TRBV7-2 and TRBJ2-5 gives the full variable domain: GAGVSQSPSNKVTEKGKDVELRCDPISGHTALYWYRQSLGQGLEFLIYFQGNSAPDKSGLPSDRFSAERTGGSVSTLTIQRTQQEDSAVYLCASSFPTETQYFGPGTRLLVL.

This sequence joins TRBV6-5 and TRBJ1-3; no reliable D call. The CDR3 contains 14 residues. Deletions cut 5 bases from V and 4 bases from J, with 12 bases between. Germline V gene data show CDR1 as MNHEY and CDR2 as SVGAGI. The CDR3 region is CASSENFGGNTIYF. As DNA, the CDR3 is TGTGCCAGCAGTGAAAACTTCGGAGGAAACACCATATATTTT.

The CDR3 reads CASSFNRGRKNEQYF. The CDR3 DNA is TGCGCCAGCAGCTTTAATAGGGGGCGCAAGAACGAGCAGTACTTC. V gene TRBV5-1 combines with J gene TRBJ2-7, with TRBD1 matching over 7 bases. The CDR3 is made up of 15 amino acids. Trimming removed 2 bases from V and 5 bases from J; junction bases left unmatched: 10. Germline values: CDR1 SGHRS, CDR2 YFSETQ.

The J gene is TRBJ2-3, the V gene TRBV7-2, with D possibly TRBD1 on 6 matching bases. The V end lost 0 bases, the J end lost 3 bases, and 16 bases lay between the germline ends. The germline gives CDR1 SGHTA, CDR2 FQGNSA. This CDR3 spans 17 amino acids. The CDR3 loop reads CASSLATGRGLTDTQYF. In nucleotides, the CDR3 is TGTGCCAGCAGCTTAGCTACTGGCAGGGGCTTAACAGATACGCAGTATTTT.

V gene TRBV27 combines with J gene TRBJ2-6, with D perhaps matching TRBD2 (6 bases). Trimming cost V 5 bases and J 0 bases, with 14 bases left between them. Looked up from germline, CDR1 is MNHEY and CDR2 is SMNVEV (reference sequence). This CDR3 is 17 amino acids long. CDR3 nucleotide sequence: TGTGCCAGCAGTCCTCCGGGACTCCCCTCTGGGGCCAACGTCCTGACTTTC. It encodes CASSPPGLPSGANVLTF.

This chain connects TRBV2 to TRBJ1-4, with D unresolved. V was pared by 6 bases and J by 5 bases, with 16 bases between. Germline V gene sequence: CDR1 SNHLY, CDR2 FYNNEI. The CDR3 loop spans 15 amino acids. The CDR3 bases are TGTGCCAGCAGCGACACAGCAATGGGCAATGAAAAACTGTTTTTT. Its translation is CASSDTAMGNEKLFF.

V usage is TRBV27 and J usage is TRBJ2-4; D gene unclear. CDR1 and CDR2 (germline): MNHEY, SMNVEV (reference sequence). This CDR3 is built from 16 residues. V was pared by 6 bases and J by 2 bases, with 17 bases between. The CDR3 is CASRTFSRESKNIQYF. The CDR3 nucleotides read TGTGCCAGCAGAACCTTTAGTCGAGAATCCAAAAACATTCAGTACTTC.

The chain links TRBV11-2 to TRBJ2-6; D unclear. Germline values: CDR1 SGHAT, CDR2 FQNNGV. Trimming left V 2 bases short and J 0 bases short, with 5 bases between. CDR3 length: 15 residues. CDR3 sequence (DNA): TGTGCCAGCAGCTTAATAGTCTCTGGGGCCAACGTCCTGACTTTC. Its translation: CASSLIVSGANVLTF.

This clone has just a few counts. Within the sample, other DNA sequences also encode this same CDR3. The CDR3 region is CASTGRPNTGELFF. DNA for the CDR3: TGTGCCAGCACGGGCAGGCCCAACACCGGGGAGCTGTTTTTT. The chain couples TRBV28 to TRBJ2-2, with D hard to call. V was shortened by 7 bases and J by 2 bases, with 11 bases between the two germline ends. Looked up from germline, CDR1 is MDHEN and CDR2 is SYDVKM. CDR3 size: 14 residues.